A selection of T cell receptor beta chains follows, all from one sample in a study of T-cell reconstitution after alpha-beta-depleted transplantation in children. TCRdb re-called the PCR reads with MiXCR, one entry per CDR3 protein. The sample has 95,000 to 150,000 distinct CDR3 sequences; more than 20% are singletons. Sequences were derived from PBMCs, mostly from graft donor cells, sampled 180 days after TCRalphabeta/CD19-depleted stem cell transplant. These receptor sequences come from a male patient aged 2-9 years who had a stem cell transplant for chronic granulomatous disease, so the T cells may come from the graft donor. Each CDR3 is given with its conserved first and last residue. A D gene is named only where the DNA matches it firmly. The size field is filled for only some rows; it gives once, few, many or a size class.

clone_size j_call d_call v_call cdr3_nt cdr3_aa
many TRBJ1-1 - TRBV7-9 TGTGCCAGCAGTCTAGGACAGAACACTGAAGCTTTCTTT CASSLGQNTEAFF
many TRBJ2-7 - TRBV9 TGTGCCAGCAGCGTCTCACCTGACCCATACGACGAGCAGTACTTC CASSVSPDPYDEQYF
many TRBJ1-1 - TRBV12-3/TRBV12-4 TGTGCCACCCGGGGAAAGGGGAACACTGAAGCTTTCTTT CATRGKGNTEAFF
few TRBJ2-3 TRBD2 TRBV7-8 TGTGCCAGCAGCTTCCCCTTGACTAGCGGGGGCGATACGCAGTATTTT CASSFPLTSGGDTQYF
- TRBJ2-4 - TRBV20-1 TGCAGTGCTAGTGGGCAGGGAGCCAAAAACATTCAGTACTTC CSASGQGAKNIQYF
few TRBJ2-7 TRBD2 TRBV2 TGTGCCAGCAGTAAAGCGGGGTCCTGGCAGTACTTC CASSKAGSWQYF
many TRBJ2-5 TRBD2 TRBV29-1 TGCAGCGTTGACGGCGGGGGGCGAGAGACCCAGTACTTC CSVDGGGRETQYF
once TRBJ2-3 TRBD2 TRBV29-1 TGCAGCACCCGGACTAGCGGGGGAGGAAGCACAGATACGCAGTATTTT CSTRTSGGGSTDTQYF
- TRBJ2-1 - TRBV5-1 TGCGCCAGCAGCTTGGTTCCTCCCAATGAGCAGTTCTTC CASSLVPPNEQFF
many TRBJ2-1 - TRBV12-3/TRBV12-4 TGTGCCAGCAGTTTTGGGGGAGGTGAGCAGTTCTTC CASSFGGGEQFF
- TRBJ1-2 TRBD1 TRBV4-3 TGCGCCAGCAGCCAAACCCACAGGGGTAACTATGGCTACACCTTC CASSQTHRGNYGYTF
few TRBJ2-1 - TRBV12-3/TRBV12-4 TGTGCCAGCAGTTTAGAGGGAATGCAGTTCTTC CASSLEGMQFF
- TRBJ2-1 - TRBV12-3/TRBV12-4 TGTGCCAGCAGTTTTATTCCCGCTGAGCAGTTCTTC CASSFIPAEQFF
many TRBJ1-2 - TRBV12-3/TRBV12-4 TGTGCCAGCAGGGGCGGAAACTATGGCTACACCTTC CASRGGNYGYTF
many TRBJ2-7 TRBD1 TRBV20-1 TGCAGTGCTGTAGATATTCTGTTGAGGGGGCGCTCCTACGAGCAGTACTTC CSAVDILLRGRSYEQYF
- TRBJ2-5 TRBD2 TRBV27 TGTGCCAGCAGTCAACTAGCGGGAGCTGAGACCCAGTACTTC CASSQLAGAETQYF
- TRBJ2-4 - TRBV6-2/TRBV6-3 TGTGCCAGCAGTCCAGGACACTGGAGCCAGTACTTC CASSPGHWSQYF
many TRBJ2-7 - TRBV20-1 TGCAGTGCTTACACCGGGACAATCTCCTACGAGCAGTACTTC CSAYTGTISYEQYF
many TRBJ1-3 TRBD1 TRBV28 TGTGCCAGCAGTTTAGGGACAGTAGGAAACACCATATATTTT CASSLGTVGNTIYF
many TRBJ2-1 TRBD2 TRBV29-1 TGCAGCGCAAGTGCGGGAGGCTCCTACAATGAGCAGTTCTTC CSASAGGSYNEQFF
- TRBJ1-5 - TRBV20-1 TGCAGTGCTAGAGTGAGTAGCAATCAGCCCCAGCATTTT CSARVSSNQPQHF
- TRBJ2-2 TRBD2 TRBV12-3/TRBV12-4 TGTGCCAGCAGTTCTCGACTAGCGGGGGTTTTAAACACCGGGGAGCTGTTTTTT CASSSRLAGVLNTGELFF
many TRBJ2-1 - TRBV20-1 TGCAGTGCTAGTCGACTTGAGCAGTTCTTC CSASRLEQFF
- TRBJ1-2 - TRBV6-1 TGTGCCAGCAGAGAGGGGGGGACGGACTATGGCTACACCTTC CASREGGTDYGYTF
few TRBJ2-2 - TRBV20-1 TGCAGTGCCCACCCACTGGCGGGCCCCACCGGGGAGCTGTTTTTT CSAHPLAGPTGELFF
- TRBJ2-1 TRBD2 TRBV30 TGTGCCTGGAGTCCCCGGACTAGCGGGAGCAATGAGCAGTTCTTC CAWSPRTSGSNEQFF
- TRBJ2-1 TRBD1 TRBV11-2 TGTGCCAGCAGCTACGGGACAGGGTGGTACAATGAGCAGTTCTTC CASSYGTGWYNEQFF
many TRBJ1-2 - TRBV9 TGTGCCAGCAGCGTAGATTCAGGTCGCGACAGCGGCTACACCTTC CASSVDSGRDSGYTF
few TRBJ2-1 TRBD1 TRBV30 TGTGCCTGGAGTGTACTGAGGATAATAGGGGGCGGTGAAAATGAGCAGTTCTTC CAWSVLRIIGGGENEQFF
few TRBJ2-3 TRBD2 TRBV29-1 TGCAGCGTTGGGTCGGGGGGGCTTGGCACAGATACGCAGTATTTT CSVGSGGLGTDTQYF
many TRBJ2-2 TRBD1 TRBV6-2/TRBV6-3 TGTGCCAGTATCTCCGGGACAGGGATTCGCACCGGGGAGCTGTTTTTT CASISGTGIRTGELFF
many TRBJ2-1 TRBD2 TRBV5-1 TGCGCCAGCAGCCCTGGGACTAGCGGCAATGAGCAGTTCTTC CASSPGTSGNEQFF
- TRBJ2-1 TRBD2 TRBV12-3/TRBV12-4 TGTGCCAGCAGTTTTCGGCTAGCGGGAGGTGAGCAGTTCTTC CASSFRLAGGEQFF
- TRBJ2-7 - TRBV6-5 TGTGCCAGCAGTTACTCGAGTTTGCGCTATTACGAGCAGTACTTC CASSYSSLRYYEQYF
- TRBJ2-1 - TRBV7-8 TGTGCCAGCAACGACAGAGAGAATGAGCAGTTCTTC CASNDRENEQFF
- TRBJ2-5 TRBD2 TRBV5-5 TGTGCCAGCAGCCCTGGACTAGCGATACAAGAGACCCAGTACTTC CASSPGLAIQETQYF
- TRBJ2-1 TRBD2 TRBV7-2 TGTGCCAGCAGCTTAGTTCTAGCGGGGGGGTACAATGAGCAGTTCTTC CASSLVLAGGYNEQFF
- TRBJ2-1 TRBD2 TRBV24-1 TGTGCCACCAGTGACACCGGACTAGCGGGACCATACAATGAGCAGTTCTTC CATSDTGLAGPYNEQFF